The 3 T cell receptor beta chains reported below all come from one sample, sequenced in a study of blood T cell repertoires in COVID-19. Repertoires were generated with immunoSEQ multiplex PCR, while TCRdb's copy carries only in-frame clones and drops some. Of roughly 210,000 clones in the sample, 88% were seen once. Sequencing used peripheral blood. These receptors all stem from an older man with acute or convalescent COVID-19.

This chain joins TRBV29-1 and TRBJ2-5; a weak D match, TRBD2 (5 bases). The CDR3 consists of 13 residues. V was pared by 4 bases and J by 7 bases, with 16 bases between. In germline, CDR1 is SQVTM, CDR2 ANQGSEA. The CDR3, as DNA: TGCAGCGTTGGAAGTCAGGTCAGCGGGACCCAGTACTTC. This sequence encodes CSVGSQVSGTQYF.

This clone turned up a few times. The V and J genes are TRBV5-4 and TRBJ2-1; tentatively, D is TRBD1 (6 bases). Germline V gene lookup returns CDR1 SGHNT and CDR2 YYREEE (reference sequence). This CDR3 region has 16 residues. V was cut by 6 bases and J by 8 bases, with 24 bases left in between. CDR3 in amino acids: CASNRLEDQGLDEQFF. Written as DNA, the CDR3 is TGTGCCAGCAATAGGCTTGAGGACCAGGGGTTGGATGAGCAGTTCTTC.

The CDR3 region has the DNA TGTGCCAGCAGCTTCCCACAGGAGGGCCTCCTTCCCCCATATGGCTACACCTTC. Translation gives CASSFPQEGLLPPYGYTF. This chain connects TRBV7-9 to TRBJ1-2, with a weak D call TRBD1 (5 bases). Trimming shortened V by 3 bases and J by 5 bases, and 25 bases separated the two germline ends. Per the germline V gene, CDR1 is SEHNR and CDR2 is FQNEAQ (reference sequence). The CDR3 covers 18 residues.